This TCR beta chain is from a study of blood T cell repertoires in COVID-19. Sequenced by immunoSEQ multiplex PCR; TCRdb stores in-frame clones only, minus some. Here the sample spans about 310,000 clones, about nine tenths being singletons. There are 17 residues in the CDR3. V was clipped by 0 bases and J by 6 bases; unmatched bases: 10. The V gene's germline CDR1 is PRHDT and CDR2 FYEKMQ (reference sequence). The TCR was taken from a woman in her twenties or thirties who had recovered from COVID-19. Sequencing was performed on PBMCs or T cells enriched from blood (not recorded which). The chain has TRBV13 and TRBJ2-2, with 7 bases identical to TRBD1. The CDR3 coding sequence is TGTGCCAGCAGCTTAGGAGGGGGCGCTTTTCGACCCGGGGAGCTGTTTTTT. Translating gives CASSLGGGAFRPGELFF.